The sequence of this TCR beta chain was determined in a study of CD8 T cells in Susac syndrome. Germline V CDR1 and CDR2: ENHRY, SYGVKD. The V segment lost 6 bases and the J segment 3 bases; nucleotides outside the gene matches: 6. The CDR3 has 14 amino acids. Random hexamers were used to reverse transcribe roughly 0.45 to 1 ug of RNA. Multiplex PCR with immunoSEQ amplified the TCR beta CDR3 across 54 Vbeta and 13 Jbeta. TCRdb reprocessed the immunoSEQ multiplex PCR reads via MiXCR and lists one record per CDR3 protein. The sample holds approximately 200,000 distinct CDR3 sequences, 90% to 95% seen once. TCR beta sequencing was performed on blood CD8+ and CD4+ T cells. This clonotype was observed once.

The source of this sequence is a human donor with multiple sclerosis. Sequencing used CD4+ T cells from PBMCs. This chain connects TRBV10-3 to TRBJ2-7, with TRBD1 matching 9 bases. The CDR3 loop is CAIRVGTGYYEQYF. CDR3 coding DNA: TGTGCCATCAGGGTCGGGACAGGGTACTACGAGCAGTACTTC.